These 6 T cell receptor beta chains came from one sample sequenced in a study of identical twins' blood T cells. TCRdb ran MiXCR on the 5' RACE reads and lists one entry per CDR3 protein. Of 350,000 to 400,000 distinct CDR3 sequences detected, roughly 28% appear once; the ten largest clones hold 6.1%. The sample comprised PBMCs. These receptors were obtained from a woman between 18 and 50 years old in good health.

This clonotype turned up a few times. The junction departs from germline at one end; a sequencing error may be responsible. This sequence joins TRBV9 and TRBJ1-1, with TRBD1 matching 7 bases. Germline CDR1 and CDR2: SGDLS and YYNGEE. This CDR3 has 9 residues. The CDR3: CASSPRTGF. The DNA for the CDR3 is TGTGCCAGCAGCCCTCGGACAGGCTTT.

The chain employs TRBV9 and TRBJ1-1; D gene unclear. CDR1 is SGDLS and CDR2 is YYNGEE in the germline V gene. V was cut by 0 bases and J by 1 base, with 13 bases left in between. The CDR3 covers 16 residues. Here the CDR3 reads CASSVVKTLANTEAFF. The CDR3 coding sequence is TGTGCCAGCAGCGTAGTGAAAACTTTGGCGAACACTGAAGCTTTCTTT. The full variable domain, with the rest looked up from reference TRBV9 and TRBJ1-1, is DSGVTQTPKHLITATGQRVTLRCSPRSGDLSVYWYQQSLDQGLQFLIQYYNGEERAKGNILERFSAQQFPDLHSELNLSSLELGDSALYFCASSVVKTLANTEAFFGQGTRLTVV.

This sequence joins TRBV5-1 and TRBJ2-7; either TRBD1 or TRBD2 may fit D (5 bases each). Germline CDR1 reads SGHRS; CDR2 reads YFSETQ. The V end was cut by 2 bases, the J end by 2 bases, with 11 bases between. CDR3 size: 14 residues. CDR3 DNA sequence: TGCGCCAGCAGCTTTCTCGGGGCGCCCTACGAGCAGTACTTC. This encodes CASSFLGAPYEQYF.

The rearrangement links TRBV6-5 to TRBJ1-2; no reliable D call. With 2 bases removed from V and 2 bases from J, the gap between germline ends came to 6 bases. The CDR3 consists of 13 residues. Per the germline V gene, CDR1 is MNHEY and CDR2 is SVGAGI. The CDR3 DNA reads TGTGCCAGCAGTTACGGGGAGAACTATGGCTACACCTTC. Protein: CASSYGENYGYTF.

The CDR3 sequence: CRGDSQYF. CDR3 nucleotides: TGCAGGGGGGATTCGCAGTATTTT. The gene calls are TRBV20-1 and TRBJ2-3, with D perhaps TRBD1 or TRBD2 (5 bases each). CDR1 and CDR2 (germline): DFQATT, SNEGSKA (reference sequence). The CDR3 covers 8 residues.

Of note for this clonotype: The junction shows a germline mismatch at one end, possibly a read error. This chain links TRBV7-9 with TRBJ1-3; D might be TRBD1 (5 bases). The CDR3 is made up of 14 amino acids. The germline gives CDR1 SEHNR, CDR2 FQNEAQ (reference sequence). CDR3 DNA: TGTGCCAGCAGATTAGGGGCCTCTGGAAACACCATATATTTT. Translation gives CASRLGASGNTIYF.